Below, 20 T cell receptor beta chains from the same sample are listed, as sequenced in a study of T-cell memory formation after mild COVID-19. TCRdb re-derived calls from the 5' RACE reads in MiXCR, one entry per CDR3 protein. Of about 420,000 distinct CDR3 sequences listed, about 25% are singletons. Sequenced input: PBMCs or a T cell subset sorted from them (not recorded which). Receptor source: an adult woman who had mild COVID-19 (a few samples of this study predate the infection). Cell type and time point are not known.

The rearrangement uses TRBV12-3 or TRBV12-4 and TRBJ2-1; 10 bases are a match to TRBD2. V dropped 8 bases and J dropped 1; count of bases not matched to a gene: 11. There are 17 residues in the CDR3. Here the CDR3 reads CASCSLLAGESYNEQFF. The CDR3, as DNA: TGTGCCAGCTGTTCGCTTCTAGCGGGAGAATCCTACAATGAGCAGTTCTTC.

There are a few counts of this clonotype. In nucleotides, the CDR3 is TGCAGCGTTGAAGATTGGGGCTACGAGCAGTACTTC. This encodes CSVEDWGYEQYF. The J gene is TRBJ2-7, the V gene TRBV29-1; D is undetermined. The V gene's germline CDR1 is SQVTM and CDR2 ANQGSEA. Trimming removed 0 bases from V and 3 bases from J, with 6 bases in between. The length of the CDR3 is 12 residues.

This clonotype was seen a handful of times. This CDR3 is CASSLDGARGELFF. CDR3 sequence (DNA): TGTGCCAGCAGCTTAGACGGAGCAAGAGGGGAGCTGTTTTTT. The rearrangement links TRBV7-3 to TRBJ2-2, with D unresolved. V dropped 2 bases and J dropped 8 bases, with 12 bases sitting between them. Germline loops: CDR1 SGHTA, CDR2 FQGTGA. The CDR3 has 14 residues.

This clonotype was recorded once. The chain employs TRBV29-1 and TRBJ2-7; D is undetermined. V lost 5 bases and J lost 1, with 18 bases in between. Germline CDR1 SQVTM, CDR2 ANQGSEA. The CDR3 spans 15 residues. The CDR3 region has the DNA TGCAGCGTTTCCTCCACGGATGGGCCGTCCTACGAGCAGTACTTC. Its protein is CSVSSTDGPSYEQYF.

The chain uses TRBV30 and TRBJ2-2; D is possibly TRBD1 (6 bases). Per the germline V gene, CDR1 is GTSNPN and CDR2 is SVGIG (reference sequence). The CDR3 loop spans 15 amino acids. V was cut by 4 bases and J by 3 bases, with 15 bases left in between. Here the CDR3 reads CAWTLARGYTGELFF. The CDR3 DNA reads TGTGCCTGGACCCTCGCTAGGGGGTACACCGGGGAGCTGTTTTTT. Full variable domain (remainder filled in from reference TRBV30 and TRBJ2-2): SQTIHQWPATLVQPVGSPLSLECTVEGTSNPNLYWYRQAAGRGLQLLFYSVGIGQISSEVPQNLSASRPQDRQFILSSKKLLLSDSGFYLCAWTLARGYTGELFFGEGSRLTVL.

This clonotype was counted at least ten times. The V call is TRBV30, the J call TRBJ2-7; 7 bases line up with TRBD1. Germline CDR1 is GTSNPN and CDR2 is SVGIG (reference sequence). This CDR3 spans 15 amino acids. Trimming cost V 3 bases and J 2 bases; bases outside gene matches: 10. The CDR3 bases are TGTGCCTGGAGCGCCGGGACAGTGGGTACCTACGAGCAGTACTTC. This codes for CAWSAGTVGTYEQYF.

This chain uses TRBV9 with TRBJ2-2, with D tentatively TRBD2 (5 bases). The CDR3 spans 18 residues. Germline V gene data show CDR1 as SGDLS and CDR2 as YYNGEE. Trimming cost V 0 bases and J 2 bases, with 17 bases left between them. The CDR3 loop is CASSVGWTQTRNTGELFF. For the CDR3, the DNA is TGTGCCAGCAGCGTAGGCTGGACTCAAACTCGCAACACCGGGGAGCTGTTTTTT.

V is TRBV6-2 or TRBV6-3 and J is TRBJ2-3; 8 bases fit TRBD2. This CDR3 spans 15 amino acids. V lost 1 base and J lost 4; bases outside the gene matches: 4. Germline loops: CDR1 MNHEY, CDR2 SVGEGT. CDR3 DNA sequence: TGTGCCAGCAGTTACTGGGGGACTAGTCCAGATACGCAGTATTTT. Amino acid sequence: CASSYWGTSPDTQYF.

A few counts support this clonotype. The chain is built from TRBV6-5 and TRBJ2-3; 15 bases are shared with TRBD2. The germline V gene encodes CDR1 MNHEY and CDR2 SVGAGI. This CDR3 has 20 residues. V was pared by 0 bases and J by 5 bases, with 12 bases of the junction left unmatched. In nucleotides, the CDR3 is TGTGCCAGCAGTTACTCGGGACATTGGACTAGCGGGGGGGCCAAAGATACGCAGTATTTT. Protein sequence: CASSYSGHWTSGGAKDTQYF.

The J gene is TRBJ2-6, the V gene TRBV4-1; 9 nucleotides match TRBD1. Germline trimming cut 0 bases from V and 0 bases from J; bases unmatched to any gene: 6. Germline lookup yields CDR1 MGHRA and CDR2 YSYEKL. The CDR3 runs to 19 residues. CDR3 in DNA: TGCGCCAGCAGCCAAGAGCGGACAGGGGTTAACTCTGGGGCCAACGTCCTGACTTTC. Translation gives CASSQERTGVNSGANVLTF.

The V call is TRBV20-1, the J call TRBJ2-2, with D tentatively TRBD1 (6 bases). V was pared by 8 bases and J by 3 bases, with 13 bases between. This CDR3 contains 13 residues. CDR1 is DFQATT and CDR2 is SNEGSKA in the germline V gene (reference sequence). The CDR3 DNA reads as TGCAGTCTTTTAGGGACACACACCGGGGAGCTGTTTTTT. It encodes CSLLGTHTGELFF.

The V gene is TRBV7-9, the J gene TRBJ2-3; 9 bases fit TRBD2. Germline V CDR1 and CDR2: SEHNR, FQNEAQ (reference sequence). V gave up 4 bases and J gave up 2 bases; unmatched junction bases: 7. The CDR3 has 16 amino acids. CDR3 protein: CASSSTLAGATDTQYF. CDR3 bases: TGTGCCAGCAGCTCGACCTTAGCGGGGGCCACAGATACGCAGTATTTT.

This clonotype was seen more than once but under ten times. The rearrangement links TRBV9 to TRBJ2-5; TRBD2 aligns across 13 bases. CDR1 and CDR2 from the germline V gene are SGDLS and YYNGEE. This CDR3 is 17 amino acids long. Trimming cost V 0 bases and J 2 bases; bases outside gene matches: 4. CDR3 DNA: TGTGCCAGCAGCGTAGGGACTAGCGGGGGCACTCAAGAGACCCAGTACTTC. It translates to CASSVGTSGGTQETQYF.

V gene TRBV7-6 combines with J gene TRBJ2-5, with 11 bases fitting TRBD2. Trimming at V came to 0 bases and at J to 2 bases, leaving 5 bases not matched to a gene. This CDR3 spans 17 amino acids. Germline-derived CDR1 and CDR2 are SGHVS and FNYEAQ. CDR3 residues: CASSLALLAGVQETQYF. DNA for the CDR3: TGTGCCAGCAGCTTAGCGCTACTAGCGGGAGTTCAAGAGACCCAGTACTTC.

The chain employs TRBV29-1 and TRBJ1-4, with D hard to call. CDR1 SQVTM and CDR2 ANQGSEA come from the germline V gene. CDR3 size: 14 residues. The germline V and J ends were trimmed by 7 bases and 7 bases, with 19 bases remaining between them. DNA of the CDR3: TGCAGCGCCCTATGGGGTACCCGGGGTGAAAAACTGTTTTTT. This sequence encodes CSALWGTRGEKLFF.

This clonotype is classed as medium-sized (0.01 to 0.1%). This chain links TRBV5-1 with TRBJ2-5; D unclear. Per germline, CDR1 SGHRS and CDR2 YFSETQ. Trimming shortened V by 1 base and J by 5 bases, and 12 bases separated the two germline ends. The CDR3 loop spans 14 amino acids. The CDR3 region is CASSLFIYEETQYF. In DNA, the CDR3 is TGCGCCAGCAGCTTGTTCATCTACGAGGAGACCCAGTACTTC.

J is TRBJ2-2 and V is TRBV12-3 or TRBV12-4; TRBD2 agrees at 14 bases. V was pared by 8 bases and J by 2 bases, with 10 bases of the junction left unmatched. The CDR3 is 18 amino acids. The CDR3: CASSRPGLAGVNTGELFF. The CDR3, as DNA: TGTGCCAGCTCCCGGCCGGGACTAGCGGGAGTAAACACCGGGGAGCTGTTTTTT.

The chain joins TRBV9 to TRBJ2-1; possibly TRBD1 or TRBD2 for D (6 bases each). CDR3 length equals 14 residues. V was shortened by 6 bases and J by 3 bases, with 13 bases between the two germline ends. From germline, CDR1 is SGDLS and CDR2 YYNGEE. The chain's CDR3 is CASTPGDNYNEQFF. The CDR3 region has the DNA TGTGCCAGCACCCCGGGGGACAACTACAATGAGCAGTTCTTC.

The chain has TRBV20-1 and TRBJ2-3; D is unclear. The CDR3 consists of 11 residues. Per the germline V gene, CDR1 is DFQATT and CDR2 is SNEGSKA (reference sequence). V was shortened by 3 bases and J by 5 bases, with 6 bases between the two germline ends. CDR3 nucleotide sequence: TGCAGTGCTAGCCGAGGAGATACGCAGTATTTT. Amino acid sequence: CSASRGDTQYF.

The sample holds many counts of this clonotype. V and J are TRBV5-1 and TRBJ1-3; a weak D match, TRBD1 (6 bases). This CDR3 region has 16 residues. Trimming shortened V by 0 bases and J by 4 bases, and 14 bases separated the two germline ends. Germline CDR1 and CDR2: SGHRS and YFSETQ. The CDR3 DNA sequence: TGCGCCAGCAGCTTGGGCCCGAAGACAGGAGGAAACACCATATATTTT. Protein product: CASSLGPKTGGNTIYF.